This record covers a single T cell receptor beta chain. The data stem from a study of blood T cell repertoires in COVID-19. During active infection, Seattle patients enrolled and were then monitored through disease. Trimming pared 0 bases from V and 2 bases from J, leaving 12 bases between. Germline lookup yields CDR1 SGDLS and CDR2 YYNGEE. This CDR3 region has 16 residues. The repertoire was sequenced with immunoSEQ multiplex PCR; TCRdb's copy has only in-frame clones and lacks some. The sample has roughly 410,000 clones; 75% to 90% are singletons. This chain connects TRBV9 to TRBJ2-1, with a possible D match to TRBD2 (6 bases). The source of this sequence is a woman aged 40 to 49 with COVID-19, enrolled during active disease. Input material: peripheral blood. In nucleotides, the CDR3 is TGTGCCAGCAGCGTAGCGGCGGGGACGACCTACAATGAGCAGTTCTTC. Its translation is CASSVAAGTTYNEQFF.